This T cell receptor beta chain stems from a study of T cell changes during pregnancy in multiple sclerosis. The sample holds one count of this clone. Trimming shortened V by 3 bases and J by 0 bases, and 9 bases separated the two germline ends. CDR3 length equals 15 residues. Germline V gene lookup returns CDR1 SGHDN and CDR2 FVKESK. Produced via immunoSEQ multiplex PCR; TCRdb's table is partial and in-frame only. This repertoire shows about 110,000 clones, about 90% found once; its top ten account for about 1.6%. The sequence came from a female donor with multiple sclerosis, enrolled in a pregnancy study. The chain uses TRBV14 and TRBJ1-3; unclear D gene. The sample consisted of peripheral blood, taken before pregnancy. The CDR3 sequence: CASSHLEISGNTIYF. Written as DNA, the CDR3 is TGTGCCAGCAGCCACTTGGAGATCTCTGGAAACACCATATATTTT.